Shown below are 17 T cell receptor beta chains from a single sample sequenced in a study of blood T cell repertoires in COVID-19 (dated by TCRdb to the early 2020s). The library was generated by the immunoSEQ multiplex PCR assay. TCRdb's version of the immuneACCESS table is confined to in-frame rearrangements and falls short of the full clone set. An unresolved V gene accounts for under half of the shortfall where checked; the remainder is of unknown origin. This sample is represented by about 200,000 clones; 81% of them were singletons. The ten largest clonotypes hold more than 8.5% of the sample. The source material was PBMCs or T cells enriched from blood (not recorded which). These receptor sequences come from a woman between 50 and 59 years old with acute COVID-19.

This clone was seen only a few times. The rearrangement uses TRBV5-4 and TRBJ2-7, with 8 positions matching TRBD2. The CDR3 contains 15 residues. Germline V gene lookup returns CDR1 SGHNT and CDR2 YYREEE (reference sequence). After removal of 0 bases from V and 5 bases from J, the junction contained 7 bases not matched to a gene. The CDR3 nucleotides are TGTGCCAGCAGCTTGGTCGGGGGGGGCACCCACGAGCAGTACTTC. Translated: CASSLVGGGTHEQYF. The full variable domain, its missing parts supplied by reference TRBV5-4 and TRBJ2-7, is ETGVTQSPTHLIKTRGQQVTLRCSSQSGHNTVSWYQQALGQGPQFIFQYYREEENGRGNFPPRFSGLQFPNYSSELNVNALELDDSALYLCASSLVGGGTHEQYFGPGTRLTVT.

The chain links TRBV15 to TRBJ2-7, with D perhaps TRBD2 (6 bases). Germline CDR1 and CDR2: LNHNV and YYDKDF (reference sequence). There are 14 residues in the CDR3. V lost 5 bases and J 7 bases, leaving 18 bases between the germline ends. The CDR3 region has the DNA TGTGCCACCAGCGAAGGGGACTCAAGGCGGGAGCAGTACTTC. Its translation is CATSEGDSRREQYF.

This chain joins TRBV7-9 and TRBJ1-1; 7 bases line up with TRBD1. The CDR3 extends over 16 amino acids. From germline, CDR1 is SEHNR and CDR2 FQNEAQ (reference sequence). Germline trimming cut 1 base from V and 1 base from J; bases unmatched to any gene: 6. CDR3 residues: CASSLGSGGTNTEAFF. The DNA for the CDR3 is TGTGCCAGCAGCTTAGGGTCAGGGGGGACGAACACTGAAGCTTTCTTT. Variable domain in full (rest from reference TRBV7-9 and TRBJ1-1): DTGVSQNPRHKITKRGQNVTFRCDPISEHNRLYWYRQTLGQGPEFLTYFQNEAQLEKSRLLSDRFSAERPKGSFSTLEIQRTEQGDSAMYLCASSLGSGGTNTEAFFGQGTRLTVV.

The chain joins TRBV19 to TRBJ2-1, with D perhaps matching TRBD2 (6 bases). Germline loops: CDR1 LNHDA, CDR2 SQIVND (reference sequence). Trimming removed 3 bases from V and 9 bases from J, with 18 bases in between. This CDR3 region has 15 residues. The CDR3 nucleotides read TGTGCCAGTAGTATTTCGGTCGGGAGTCGAAGTGAGCAGTTCTTC. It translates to CASSISVGSRSEQFF.

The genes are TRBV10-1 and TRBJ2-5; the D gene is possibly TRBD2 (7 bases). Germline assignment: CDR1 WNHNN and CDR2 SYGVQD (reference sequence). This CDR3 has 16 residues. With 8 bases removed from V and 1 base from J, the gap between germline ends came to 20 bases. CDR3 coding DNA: TGCGCCAGCGTCGACCTAAACGGGGGGCCCCAAGAGACCCAGTACTTC. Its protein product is CASVDLNGGPQETQYF.

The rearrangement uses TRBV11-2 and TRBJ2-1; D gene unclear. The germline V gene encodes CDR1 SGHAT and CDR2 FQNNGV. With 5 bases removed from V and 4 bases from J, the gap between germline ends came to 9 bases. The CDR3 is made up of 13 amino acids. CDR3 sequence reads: CASSLARYNEQFF. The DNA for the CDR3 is TGTGCCAGCAGCCTCGCCAGATACAATGAGCAGTTCTTC.

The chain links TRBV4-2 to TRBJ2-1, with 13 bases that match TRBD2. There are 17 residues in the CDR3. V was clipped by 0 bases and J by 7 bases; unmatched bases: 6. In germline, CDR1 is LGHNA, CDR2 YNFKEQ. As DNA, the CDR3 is TGTGCCAGCAGCCAAGATGGTACTAGCGGGAGGGGGAATGAGCAGTTCTTC. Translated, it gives CASSQDGTSGRGNEQFF.

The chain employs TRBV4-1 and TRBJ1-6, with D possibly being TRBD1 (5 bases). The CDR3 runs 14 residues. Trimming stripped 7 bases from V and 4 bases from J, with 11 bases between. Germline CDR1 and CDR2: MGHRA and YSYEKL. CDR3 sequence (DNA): TGCGCCAGCACCACGGGGGGGTATAATTCACCCCTCCACTTT. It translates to CASTTGGYNSPLHF.

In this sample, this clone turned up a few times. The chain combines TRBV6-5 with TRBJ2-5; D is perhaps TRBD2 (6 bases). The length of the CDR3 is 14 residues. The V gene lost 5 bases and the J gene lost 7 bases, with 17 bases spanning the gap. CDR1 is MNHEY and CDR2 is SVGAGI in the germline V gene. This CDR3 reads CASSNGGAGLTQYF. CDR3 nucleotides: TGTGCCAGCAGTAACGGCGGGGCCGGGTTGACCCAGTACTTC.

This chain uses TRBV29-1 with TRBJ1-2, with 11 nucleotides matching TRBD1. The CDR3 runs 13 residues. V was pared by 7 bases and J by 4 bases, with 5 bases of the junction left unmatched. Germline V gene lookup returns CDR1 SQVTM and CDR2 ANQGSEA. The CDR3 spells CSAGTGGSYGYTF. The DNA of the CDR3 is TGCAGCGCTGGGACAGGGGGTTCCTATGGCTACACCTTC.

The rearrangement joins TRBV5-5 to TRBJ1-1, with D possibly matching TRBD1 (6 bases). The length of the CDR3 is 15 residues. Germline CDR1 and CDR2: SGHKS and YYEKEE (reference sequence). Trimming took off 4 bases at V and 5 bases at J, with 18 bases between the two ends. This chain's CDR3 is CASSLDRTDFTEAFF. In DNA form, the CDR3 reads TGTGCCAGCAGCCTTGACAGGACGGATTTTACTGAAGCTTTCTTT.

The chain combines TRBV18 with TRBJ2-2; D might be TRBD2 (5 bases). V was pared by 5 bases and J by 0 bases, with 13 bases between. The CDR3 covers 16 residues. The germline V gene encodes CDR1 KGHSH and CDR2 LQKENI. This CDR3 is CASSAIAPPNTGELFF. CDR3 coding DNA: TGTGCCAGCTCAGCTATAGCGCCTCCGAACACCGGGGAGCTGTTTTTT.

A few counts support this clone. CDR3 sequence (DNA): TGCGCCAGCAGCTTGCGGGACAGCGGCGACAAAAAACTGTTTTTT. It translates to CASSLRDSGDKKLFF. J is TRBJ1-4 and V is TRBV5-1; 7 bases map to TRBD1. Germline V CDR1 and CDR2: SGHRS, YFSETQ. The CDR3 totals 15 residues. V lost 1 base and J lost 9; bases outside the gene matches: 9.

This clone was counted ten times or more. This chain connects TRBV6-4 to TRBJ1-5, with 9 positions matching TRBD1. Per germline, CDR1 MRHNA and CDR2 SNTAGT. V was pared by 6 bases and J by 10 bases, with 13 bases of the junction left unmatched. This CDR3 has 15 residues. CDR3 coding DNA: TGTGCCAGCAGACCTCGGGGACAGGGAGGAAAACCCCAGCATTTT. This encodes CASRPRGQGGKPQHF.

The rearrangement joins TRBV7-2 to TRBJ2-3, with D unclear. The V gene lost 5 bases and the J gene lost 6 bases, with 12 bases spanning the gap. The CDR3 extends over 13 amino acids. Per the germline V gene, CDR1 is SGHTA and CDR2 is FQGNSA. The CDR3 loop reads CASSARSRDTQYF. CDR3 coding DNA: TGTGCCAGCAGCGCCCGCTCACGGGATACGCAGTATTTT.

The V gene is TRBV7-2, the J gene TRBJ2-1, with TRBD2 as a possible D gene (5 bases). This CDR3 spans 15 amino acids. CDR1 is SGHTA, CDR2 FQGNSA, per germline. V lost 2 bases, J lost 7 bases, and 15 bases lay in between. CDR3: CASSLMLLAGNEQFF. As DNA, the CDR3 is TGTGCCAGCAGCTTAATGCTTCTAGCAGGTAATGAGCAGTTCTTC.

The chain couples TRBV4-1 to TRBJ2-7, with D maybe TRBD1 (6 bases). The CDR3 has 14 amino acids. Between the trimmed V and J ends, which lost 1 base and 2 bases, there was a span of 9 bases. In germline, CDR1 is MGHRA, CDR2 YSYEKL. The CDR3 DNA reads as TGCGCCAGCAGCCAAGGGGGGCAGGCCTACGAGCAGTACTTC. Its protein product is CASSQGGQAYEQYF.